The 8 T cell receptor beta chains presented below share a single source sample, sequenced in a study of spatial heterogeneity in lung cancer. Time point specified: sample taken at primary tumor resection. The study sequenced unsorted whole RNA from tumor, nontumor lung or frozen PBMC. Via MiXCR, TCRdb re-called the 5' RACE reads, giving one row per CDR3 protein. The sample includes approximately 11,000 distinct CDR3 sequences, less than 4% of them seen just once. This sample comprised PBMCs, obtained at surgery. The source of these receptors is a female donor with early-stage non-small cell lung cancer.

This clonotype occurred many times. The size of this beta chain means little, since it is a stray read in a library made for alpha chains. The chain employs TRBV2 and TRBJ2-3; either TRBD1 or TRBD2 may supply D (5 bases each). The CDR3 loop spans 13 amino acids. V was shortened by 8 bases and J by 2 bases, with 11 bases between the two germline ends. Per germline, CDR1 SNHLY and CDR2 FYNNEI. CDR3 in DNA: TGTGCCAGCTCCGGGGCGCTCACAGATACGCAGTATTTT. Translation: CASSGALTDTQYF. The variable domain in full, with the rest retrieved from reference TRBV2 and TRBJ2-3, is EPEVTQTPSHQVTQMGQEVILRCVPISNHLYFYWYRQILGQKVEFLVSFYNNEISEKSEIFDDQFSVERPDGSNFTLKIRSTKLEDSAMYFCASSGALTDTQYFGPGTRLTVL.

Comments on this clonotype: The library was built for alpha chains, so this beta chain is an off-target read and its size means little. The V gene is TRBV12-3 or TRBV12-4, the J gene TRBJ1-4; D ambiguous. V was shortened by 3 bases and J by 8 bases, with 10 bases between the two germline ends. The CDR3 is made up of 13 amino acids. CDR3 residues: CASSLLGREKLFF. DNA of the CDR3: TGTGCCAGCAGTTTGTTAGGGAGGGAAAAACTGTTTTTT.

This clonotype was seen repeatedly, ten times or more. Because this beta chain is a stray read in a library intended to capture alpha chains, its abundance should not be given much weight. The chain carries TRBV10-1 and TRBJ2-1; 7 bases are a match to TRBD1. Germline V gene sequence: CDR1 WNHNN, CDR2 SYGVQD (reference sequence). V lost 1 base to trimming and J lost 7 bases; unmatched junction nucleotides: 13. The CDR3 consists of 17 residues. This CDR3 is CASSEWNKIQGWNEQFF. The CDR3 DNA reads as TGCGCCAGCAGTGAGTGGAACAAAATACAGGGGTGGAATGAGCAGTTCTTC.

This clonotype was detected many times. As an off-target read in a library built for alpha chains, this beta chain has a frequency of little significance. The V gene is TRBV20-1, the J gene TRBJ1-1; D call uncertain. This CDR3 has 13 amino acids. The V gene lost 5 bases and the J gene lost 1 base, with 11 bases spanning the gap. Germline CDR1 and CDR2: DFQATT and SNEGSKA (reference sequence). CDR3 nucleotides: TGCAGTGCTGCCCCGACCAAGAACACTGAAGCTTTCTTT. Encoded protein: CSAAPTKNTEAFF.

Worth noting for this clonotype: This beta chain turned up in a library designed for alpha chains; as an off-target read, its abundance says little. V usage is TRBV7-2 and J usage is TRBJ2-1; D assignment may be TRBD1 or TRBD2 (5 bases each). The CDR3 consists of 14 residues. With 1 base removed from V and 8 bases from J, the gap between germline ends came to 12 bases. Germline CDR1 reads SGHTA; CDR2 reads FQGNSA. The CDR3 coding sequence is TGTGCCAGCAGCTTAGAGGCCGGGACGGATGAGCAGTTCTTC. It encodes CASSLEAGTDEQFF.

In its sample, this clonotype was seen many times. Because this beta chain is a stray read in a library intended to capture alpha chains, its abundance should not be given much weight. This chain uses TRBV3-1 with TRBJ1-5; no firm D call. V was clipped by 4 bases and J by 0 bases, with 7 bases between them. The CDR3 extends over 14 amino acids. Germline-derived CDR1 and CDR2 are LGHDT and YNNKEL (reference sequence). CDR3 loop: CASSLGRSNQPQHF. CDR3 sequence (DNA): TGTGCCAGCAGCCTCGGACGTAGCAATCAGCCCCAGCATTTT.

Of note for this clonotype: For a library built for alpha chains, this beta chain is a stray read; little rests on its size. CDR3 sequence (DNA): TGCGCCAGCAGCCAACAGACAGGGAAGCACTATGGCTACACCTTC. Protein sequence: CASSQQTGKHYGYTF. The chain joins TRBV4-3 to TRBJ1-2; 7 nucleotides agree with TRBD1. Germline assignment: CDR1 LGHNA and CDR2 YSLEER. V dropped 2 bases and J dropped 3; count of bases not matched to a gene: 6. The CDR3 consists of 15 residues.

In this sample, this clonotype turned up many times. This beta chain lies outside the target of a library built for alpha chains; its clone size means little. This rearrangement joins TRBV5-4 to TRBJ2-3; 10 nucleotides match TRBD2. Trimming took 5 bases from V and 8 from J; bases not matched to a gene: 8. Germline CDR1 is SGHNT and CDR2 is YYREEE (reference sequence). The CDR3 contains 14 residues. The CDR3: CASRGSGGPGTQYF. The CDR3 nucleotides read TGTGCCAGCAGAGGTAGCGGGGGGCCCGGTACGCAGTATTTT.